What follows are 27 T cell receptor beta chains derived from one specimen sequenced in a study of early T cells in non-severe SARS-CoV-2 infection. TCRdb independently ran MiXCR on the 5' RACE reads; one entry per CDR3 protein. The data show 60,000 to 75,000 distinct CDR3 sequences, around 12% seen once. Sequencing was done on a sample of whole blood. The receptors here all came from an adult who was a healthcare worker with PCR-confirmed SARS-CoV-2 infection or an uninfected control (not recorded which).

This clonotype was counted at least ten times. This rearrangement joins TRBV12-3 or TRBV12-4 to TRBJ2-7; D ambiguous. The CDR3 totals 14 residues. Trimming shortened V by 7 bases and J by 3 bases, and 16 bases separated the two germline ends. For the CDR3, the DNA is TGTGCCAGCACCGGTGCGAGATCGTTCTACGAGCAGTACTTC. The encoded protein is CASTGARSFYEQYF.

This clonotype was detected many times. The chain couples TRBV6-2 or TRBV6-3 to TRBJ2-7; 7 bases are a match to TRBD2. The CDR3 spans 15 residues. After removal of 6 bases from V and 0 bases from J, the junction contained 8 bases not matched to a gene. Germline CDR1 reads MNHEY; CDR2 reads SVGEGT. CDR3 in amino acids: CASRPLAVSSYEQYF. The CDR3 nucleotides read TGTGCCAGCAGACCGCTAGCGGTAAGCTCCTACGAGCAGTACTTC.

This clonotype was seen a few times. The V call is TRBV4-2, the J call TRBJ2-3, with a weak D call TRBD2 (6 bases). Looked up from germline, CDR1 is LGHNA and CDR2 is YNFKEQ. This CDR3 comprises 14 residues. V lost 0 bases and J 5 bases, leaving 9 bases between the germline ends. The DNA for the CDR3 is TGTGCCAGCAGCCAAGAGGCGGGGAGAGATACGCAGTATTTT. The encoded protein is CASSQEAGRDTQYF.

This clonotype occurred many times. The rearrangement joins TRBV2 to TRBJ2-7; D not resolved. V lost 0 bases and J 1 base, leaving 7 bases between the germline ends. Germline CDR1 and CDR2: SNHLY and FYNNEI. The CDR3 spans 14 residues. CDR3 protein: CASSEAGWSYEQYF. CDR3 DNA sequence: TGTGCCAGCAGTGAAGCGGGATGGTCCTACGAGCAGTACTTC. Together with reference TRBV2 and TRBJ2-7, the CDR3 gives the full variable domain: EPEVTQTPSHQVTQMGQEVILRCVPISNHLYFYWYRQILGQKVEFLVSFYNNEISEKSEIFDDQFSVERPDGSNFTLKIRSTKLEDSAMYFCASSEAGWSYEQYFGPGTRLTVT.

The V gene is TRBV10-2, the J gene TRBJ2-1; 9 positions match TRBD2. V shed 5 bases, J shed 3 bases, and the junction held 2 bases outside the gene matches. This CDR3 spans 14 amino acids. The germline V gene encodes CDR1 WSHSY and CDR2 SAAADI. DNA of the CDR3: TGCGCCAGCAGTAAGACTAGCGGCTACAATGAGCAGTTCTTC. The encoded protein is CASSKTSGYNEQFF.

For this clonotype: One base away lies a much larger clone, so this may be a sequencing read error. The J gene is TRBJ2-5, the V gene TRBV9; D may match TRBD1 or TRBD2 (6 bases each). This CDR3 has 14 residues. Germline lookup yields CDR1 SGDLS and CDR2 YYNGEE. The CDR3 protein is CASSGGALQETQDF. The DNA for the CDR3 is TGTGCCAGCAGCGGGGGGGCTCTACAAGAGACCCAGGACTTC.

CDR3 region: CASSQGATYEQYF. The CDR3 DNA sequence: TGTGCCAGCAGCCAGGGCGCCACCTACGAGCAGTACTTC. The rearrangement uses TRBV3-1 and TRBJ2-7, with D hard to call. The ends were cut back, 3 bases at V and 2 bases at J, with 8 bases in the middle. This CDR3 has 13 residues. Germline V gene sequence: CDR1 LGHDT, CDR2 YNNKEL (reference sequence).

Of note for this clonotype: Since a much larger clone is just one base distant, this may be a read error. V and J are TRBV12-5 and TRBJ1-3; D not resolved. Germline CDR1 is LGHNT and CDR2 is FRNRAP. This CDR3 has 14 residues. CDR3 sequence (DNA): TGTGCTAATGGTTTGGTACCATCGGGAAACACCATATATTTT. It codes for CANGLVPSGNTIYF.

The table lists this clonotype with a few counts. V is TRBV20-1 and J is TRBJ2-5, with D possibly matching TRBD2 (5 bases). The CDR3 runs 13 residues. V was pared by 6 bases and J by 1 base, with 12 bases between. CDR1 is DFQATT, CDR2 SNEGSKA, per germline (reference sequence). CDR3 nucleotides: TGCAGTGCGCCGACTAAACCCCAAGAGACCCAGTACTTC. Its translation is CSAPTKPQETQYF.

The chain is built from TRBV2 and TRBJ2-1; 14 nucleotides align to TRBD2. CDR1 is SNHLY and CDR2 is FYNNEI in the germline V gene. CDR3 size: 13 residues. V shed 7 bases, J shed 15 bases, and the junction held 8 bases outside the gene matches. DNA for the CDR3: TGTGCCAGCACCGGGACTAGCGGGAGTAGCGGGTTCTTC. Its translation: CASTGTSGSSGFF.

In this sample, this clonotype turned up many times. The chain recombines TRBV20-1 with TRBJ2-7; 9 positions match TRBD1. CDR1 is DFQATT and CDR2 is SNEGSKA in the germline V gene (reference sequence). The trim removed 3 bases at V and 0 bases at J, leaving 3 bases unmatched. This CDR3 has 14 amino acids. CDR3 sequence reads: CSASHRGLSYEQYF. In nucleotides, the CDR3 is TGCAGTGCTAGTCACAGGGGGCTCTCCTACGAGCAGTACTTC.

This chain links TRBV5-1 with TRBJ2-5; D is ambiguous. The CDR3 is made up of 13 amino acids. V lost 4 bases, J lost 0 bases, and 7 bases lay in between. Germline V gene lookup returns CDR1 SGHRS and CDR2 YFSETQ. The CDR3 DNA sequence: TGCGCCAGCAGCCCCCCTTACCAAGAGACCCAGTACTTC. Encoded protein: CASSPPYQETQYF.

The gene calls are TRBV28 and TRBJ1-5; no clear D. Germline V gives CDR1 MDHEN, CDR2 SYDVKM. The CDR3 loop spans 12 amino acids. V gave up 6 bases and J gave up 5 bases, with 8 bases separating them. For the CDR3, the DNA is TGTGCCAGCAGCACCGTGGATCAGCCCCAGCATTTT. Encoded protein: CASSTVDQPQHF.

In this sample, this clonotype turned up a few times. This chain connects TRBV29-1 to TRBJ2-7, with D possibly being TRBD1 or TRBD2 (5 bases each). This CDR3 spans 12 amino acids. V lost 7 bases, J lost 7 bases, and 17 bases lay in between. From germline, CDR1 is SQVTM and CDR2 ANQGSEA. The CDR3 sequence is CSANRGAKEQYF. In DNA form, the CDR3 reads TGCAGCGCCAATCGAGGGGCGAAGGAGCAGTACTTC.

The rearrangement joins TRBV29-1 to TRBJ2-1, with D perhaps TRBD1 or TRBD2 (5 bases each). The CDR3 consists of 14 residues. Between the trimmed V and J ends, which lost 6 bases and 12 bases, there was a span of 24 bases. Germline V gene lookup returns CDR1 SQVTM and CDR2 ANQGSEA. This CDR3 reads CSVGPRDRLWVQFF. In DNA, the CDR3 is TGCAGCGTCGGTCCCCGGGACCGACTTTGGGTGCAGTTCTTC.

This clonotype turned up a few times. The CDR3 loop reads CASSPTGANTEAFF. As DNA, the CDR3 is TGTGCCAGCTCACCGACAGGGGCGAACACTGAAGCTTTCTTT. The rearrangement joins TRBV18 to TRBJ1-1, with 8 nucleotides matching TRBD1. J gave up 1 base and V 3 bases, and 1 base lay outside the gene matches. Per germline, CDR1 KGHSH and CDR2 LQKENI. This CDR3 has 14 amino acids.

This clonotype was observed many times. Here the CDR3 DNA reads TGTGCCAGCAGTCCGGACAGGAGATACGAAAAACTGTTTTTT. The encoded protein is CASSPDRRYEKLFF. This chain links TRBV6-5 with TRBJ1-4, with 7 bases that match TRBD1. This CDR3 comprises 14 residues. CDR1 and CDR2 from the germline V gene are MNHEY and SVGAGI. The V and J ends lost 5 bases and 8 bases, in that order; junction bases with no gene match: 8.

The chain has TRBV20-1 and TRBJ2-1, with 7 bases matching TRBD1. The germline V gene encodes CDR1 DFQATT and CDR2 SNEGSKA (reference sequence). Trimming took 1 base from V and 3 from J; bases not matched to a gene: 0. The CDR3 runs 13 residues. CDR3 sequence (DNA): TGCAGTGCTAGAGGACAGGGCTACAATGAGCAGTTCTTC. Translation: CSARGQGYNEQFF.

This clonotype was seen a handful of times. The gene calls are TRBV25-1 and TRBJ2-7, with a possible D match to TRBD2 (5 bases). From germline, CDR1 is MGHDK and CDR2 SYGVNS. The V and J ends lost 8 bases and 0 bases respectively, with 17 bases between them. The CDR3 is made up of 15 amino acids. CDR3 sequence: CASESLATSSYEQYF. In DNA, the CDR3 is TGTGCCAGCGAGTCTTTAGCGACGAGCTCCTACGAGCAGTACTTC.

This clonotype was counted a few times. The rearrangement joins TRBV5-1 to TRBJ2-5; a weak D match, TRBD1 (5 bases). V gave up 2 bases and J gave up 7 bases, with 18 bases separating them. Germline CDR1 reads SGHRS; CDR2 reads YFSETQ. The CDR3 loop spans 15 amino acids. In DNA, the CDR3 is TGCGCCAGCAGCTTAGGCTGGGCGGCGCAGGGGACCCAGTACTTC. This codes for CASSLGWAAQGTQYF. Combining the CDR3 with reference TRBV5-1 and TRBJ2-5 gives the whole variable domain KAGVTQTPRYLIKTRGQQVTLSCSPISGHRSVSWYQQTPGQGLQFLFEYFSETQRNKGNFPGRFSGRQFSNSRSEMNVSTLELGDSALYLCASSLGWAAQGTQYFGPGTRLLVL.

This chain uses TRBV4-2 with TRBJ2-1, with 9 bases matching TRBD2. V shed 0 bases and J 1 base; nucleotides not matched to a gene: 4. CDR1 is LGHNA, CDR2 YNFKEQ, per germline. CDR3 length: 17 amino acids. The CDR3 bases are TGTGCCAGCAGCCAAGACGCTAGCGGGATATCCTACAATGAGCAGTTCTTC. Residues: CASSQDASGISYNEQFF.

This clonotype was observed at least ten times. This sequence joins TRBV5-8 and TRBJ2-2; 7 bases match TRBD1. Germline CDR1 is SGHTS and CDR2 is YDEGEE. With 2 bases clipped from V and 2 bases from J, the junction kept 9 bases outside the gene matches. The CDR3 has 17 residues. The CDR3 DNA sequence: TGTGCCAGCAGCTTCATCTCCGGGACAGATAACACCGGGGAGCTGTTTTTT. This encodes CASSFISGTDNTGELFF.

This clonotype showed up many times. This sequence joins TRBV6-2 or TRBV6-3 and TRBJ2-7, with 7 bases that match TRBD1. Trimming removed 4 bases from V and 0 bases from J; junction bases left unmatched: 6. This CDR3 spans 15 amino acids. The germline gives CDR1 MNHEY, CDR2 SVGEGT. The CDR3 DNA sequence: TGTGCCAGCAGTTCCTCACAGGGGAGCTCCTACGAGCAGTACTTC. Translating gives CASSSSQGSSYEQYF.

This clonotype was picked up many times. V and J are TRBV12-3 or TRBV12-4 and TRBJ2-7; no firm D call. The CDR3 has 12 residues. V lost 5 bases, J lost 9 bases, and 14 bases lay in between. The CDR3 protein is CASSLPLARQYF. DNA of the CDR3: TGTGCCAGCAGTCTGCCGCTGGCGAGGCAGTACTTC.

The V and J genes are TRBV28 and TRBJ2-7, with unresolved D. The germline V gene has CDR1 MDHEN and CDR2 SYDVKM. This CDR3 contains 11 residues. The CDR3 DNA reads TGTGTCAGTCTAGGATACTACGAGCAGTACTTC. The encoded protein is CVSLGYYEQYF.

This clonotype was observed a handful of times. CDR3: CSVVRVQETQYF. The CDR3 nucleotides read TGCAGCGTTGTAAGAGTTCAAGAGACCCAGTACTTC. J is TRBJ2-5 and V is TRBV29-1, with D hard to call. CDR1 and CDR2 (germline): SQVTM, ANQGSEA. Trimming removed 4 bases from V and 2 bases from J, with 8 bases in between. This CDR3 is 12 amino acids long.

The chain combines TRBV18 with TRBJ1-1; D call uncertain. CDR1 is KGHSH and CDR2 is LQKENI in the germline V gene. V was shortened by 2 bases and J by 6 bases, with 10 bases between the two germline ends. The CDR3 runs 13 residues. DNA for the CDR3: TGTGCCAGCTCACCAAGGGTTGACCCTGAAGCTTTCTTT. Translation: CASSPRVDPEAFF.